The clone carrying this TCR beta chain was counted only a few times. Its antigen is currently unknown. The record originates from a study of T cells after yellow fever vaccination. Study findings and constraints: Contaminating bulk clonotypes could be abundant in FACS-sorted repertoires. A weaker but faster secondary response was observed, peaking on day 5 versus 15. Post-booster repertoires again held most primary-vaccination clones (around 95% CD4, just under 90% CD8). Only a small proportion of the clonotypes turned up in both the CD4 and the CD8 compartments, likely arising from convergent recombination.

Germline V gene sequence: CDR1 SGHRS, CDR2 YFSETQ. The CDR3 length is 14 residues. V shed 4 bases, J shed 5 bases, and the junction held 5 bases outside the gene matches. MiXCR, applied by TCRdb to the 5' RACE reads, yields one record per CDR3 protein. Among approximately 550,000 distinct CDR3 sequences listed, less than 20% were seen once. V gene TRBV5-1 combines with J gene TRBJ2-2; 7 bases fit TRBD2. The sequence came from a man aged 25 to 40 who received the YFV17D yellow fever vaccine. The specimen comprised PBMCs, sampled 15 days after the yellow fever booster vaccination. This CDR3 reads CASSKGLQTGELFF. DNA for the CDR3: TGCGCCAGCAGCAAGGGACTACAAACCGGGGAGCTGTTTTTT. Supplemented by reference TRBV5-1 and TRBJ2-2, the full variable domain reads KAGVTQTPRYLIKTRGQQVTLSCSPISGHRSVSWYQQTPGQGLQFLFEYFSETQRNKGNFPGRFSGRQFSNSRSEMNVSTLELGDSALYLCASSKGLQTGELFFGEGSRLTVL.